The 27 T cell receptor beta chains below all came from one sample that was sequenced in a study of STAT3 mutations in large granular lymphocyte leukemia. Findings and limits, study-wide: At least one immunodominant TCR beta clonotype appeared in every T-cell large granular lymphocyte leukemia patient.

The protocol was immunoSEQ multiplex PCR, while the TCRdb copy is restricted to in-frame clones and leaves out a portion. This sample has some 15,000 clones, with approximately 91% found just once. The antigens these receptors bind are not known. The specimen was peripheral blood mononuclear cells. The receptors come from a woman aged 45-65 years with T-cell large granular lymphocyte leukemia. Some clones in this sample may be carry-over from other donors' samples.

The chain carries TRBV5-1 and TRBJ2-7, with unresolved D. Germline V gene sequence: CDR1 SGHRS, CDR2 YFSETQ. Trimming removed 2 bases from V and 0 bases from J, with 9 bases in between. The CDR3 has 14 residues. The CDR3: CASSLMGNSYEQYF. CDR3 DNA: TGCGCCAGCAGCTTAATGGGGAACTCCTACGAGCAGTACTTC.

Written as DNA, the CDR3 is TGCGCCAGCAGCTTGTCCCCTTTCAGCGGGAGAGGGAATGAGCAGTTCTTC. This encodes CASSLSPFSGRGNEQFF. V gene TRBV5-1 combines with J gene TRBJ2-1; 8 bases are a match to TRBD2. V was clipped by 1 base and J by 7 bases; unmatched bases: 13. Germline CDR1 reads SGHRS; CDR2 reads YFSETQ. CDR3 size: 17 residues. Filled out from reference TRBV5-1 and TRBJ2-1, the complete variable domain reads KAGVTQTPRYLIKTRGQQVTLSCSPISGHRSVSWYQQTPGQGLQFLFEYFSETQRNKGNFPGRFSGRQFSNSRSEMNVSTLELGDSALYLCASSLSPFSGRGNEQFFGPGTRLTVL.

The V and J genes are TRBV15 and TRBJ2-7; either TRBD1 or TRBD2 may supply D (6 bases each). Between the trimmed V and J ends, which lost 3 bases and 6 bases, there was a span of 15 bases. The CDR3 is 14 residues long. Germline lookup yields CDR1 LNHNV and CDR2 YYDKDF (reference sequence). CDR3 sequence reads: CATSRLRGVSEQYF. As DNA, the CDR3 is TGTGCCACCAGCAGGTTAAGGGGGGTGAGCGAGCAGTACTTC.

The V and J genes are TRBV7-9 and TRBJ2-3; D unclear. The CDR3 loop spans 17 amino acids. Germline V gene lookup returns CDR1 SEHNR and CDR2 FQNEAQ (reference sequence). V was pared by 5 bases and J by 4 bases, with 22 bases between. CDR3 in DNA: TGTGCCAGCAGCCCCTCTTCCGGGTATGGGCCGTCAGATACGCAGTATTTT. It yields the protein CASSPSSGYGPSDTQYF.

The chain employs TRBV5-1 and TRBJ1-1; D perhaps matches TRBD1 (5 bases). Deletions cut 7 bases from V and 2 bases from J, with 15 bases between. The CDR3 covers 14 residues. Looked up from germline, CDR1 is SGHRS and CDR2 is YFSETQ. The CDR3 DNA is TGCGCCAGCGGGCTGGGGCGTCGCAACACTGAAGCTTTCTTT. Its protein product is CASGLGRRNTEAFF.

The chain is built from TRBV30 and TRBJ2-3, with 7 positions matching TRBD2. This CDR3 spans 14 amino acids. Germline V gives CDR1 GTSNPN, CDR2 SVGIG (reference sequence). Trimming took 0 bases from V and 4 from J; bases not matched to a gene: 4. The CDR3 nucleotides read TGTGCCTGGAGTGTGGCGGGAGTACCAGATACGCAGTATTTT. Translation: CAWSVAGVPDTQYF.

V is TRBV7-2 and J is TRBJ1-1, with 8 bases identical to TRBD1. V lost 2 bases, J lost 5 bases, and 7 bases stayed unmatched. The germline gives CDR1 SGHTA, CDR2 FQGNSA. The CDR3 covers 15 residues. DNA for the CDR3: TGTGCCAGCAGCTTATTAGGACAGGGTAAGACTGAAGCTTTCTTT. Translated, it gives CASSLLGQGKTEAFF. The full variable domain, rest sourced from reference TRBV7-2 and TRBJ1-1, is GAGVSQSPSNKVTEKGKDVELRCDPISGHTALYWYRQSLGQGLEFLIYFQGNSAPDKSGLPSDRFSAERTGGSVSTLTIQRTQQEDSAVYLCASSLLGQGKTEAFFGQGTRLTVV.

The chain is built from TRBV7-8 and TRBJ1-2; 7 nucleotides agree with TRBD1. V lost 5 bases to trimming and J lost 5 bases; unmatched junction nucleotides: 5. This CDR3 spans 13 amino acids. Germline values: CDR1 SGHVS, CDR2 FQNEAQ. The DNA for the CDR3 is TGTGCCAGCAGCACAGGGGTTGGGTATGGCTACACCTTC. Amino acids: CASSTGVGYGYTF.

This chain links TRBV13 with TRBJ2-7; the match to TRBD2 covers 11 bases. With 4 bases clipped from V and 3 bases from J, the junction kept 11 bases outside the gene matches. Germline V CDR1 and CDR2: PRHDT, FYEKMQ (reference sequence). The CDR3 totals 17 residues. In DNA form, the CDR3 reads TGTGCCAGCAGCTCCACATCCCGACTAGCGGGGATCTACGAGCAGTACTTC. As protein: CASSSTSRLAGIYEQYF.

This rearrangement joins TRBV5-1 to TRBJ2-2; 11 bases map to TRBD2. Germline CDR1 SGHRS, CDR2 YFSETQ. Trimming cost V 4 bases and J 5 bases; bases outside gene matches: 10. The CDR3 is 17 residues long. The DNA of the CDR3 is TGCGCCAGCAGCATACACGGGACTAGCGGATATACCGGGGAGCTGTTTTTT. This sequence encodes CASSIHGTSGYTGELFF.

As for this clone: At one end, the junction sequence differs from germline, possibly due to a read error. The rearrangement uses TRBV7-7 and TRBJ2-7; TRBD1 matches at 12 bases. The CDR3 runs to 14 residues. The germline CDR1 and CDR2 sequences are SSHAT and FNYEAQ (reference sequence). For the CDR3, the DNA is TGTGCTAGCAGTCAGGGGGGACAGGGGGCGAAGCAGTACTTC. Amino acids: CASSQGGQGAKQYF.

V and J are TRBV15 and TRBJ2-7, with 9 nucleotides matching TRBD1. Germline V gene sequence: CDR1 LNHNV, CDR2 YYDKDF (reference sequence). V was clipped by 3 bases and J by 6 bases; unmatched bases: 6. CDR3 length: 14 residues. Written as DNA, the CDR3 is TGTGCCACCAGCAGGGGACAGGGAGTGGGCGAGCAGTACTTC. Its translation is CATSRGQGVGEQYF.

V usage is TRBV28 and J usage is TRBJ1-2; TRBD1 aligns across 10 bases. Losses at the gene ends were 5 bases for V and 7 bases for J; bases not matched to a gene: 10. The germline V gene encodes CDR1 MDHEN and CDR2 SYDVKM. The CDR3 contains 15 residues. The CDR3 region is CASSTGQGRITGYTF. CDR3 nucleotides: TGTGCCAGCAGTACGGGACAGGGGAGGATTACTGGCTACACCTTC.

This clone was seen a few times. In nucleotides, the CDR3 is TGTGCCAGCTCACCAGGGACAGTTAGCAATCAGCCCCAGCATTTT. Translated: CASSPGTVSNQPQHF. The chain links TRBV18 to TRBJ1-5, with 7 bases lining up with TRBD1. Germline V gene sequence: CDR1 KGHSH, CDR2 LQKENI. CDR3 length: 15 residues. The V and J ends lost 2 bases and 0 bases, in that order; junction bases with no gene match: 1.

This clone showed up just once. V is TRBV5-4 and J is TRBJ2-5; 8 bases agree with TRBD1. The junction had 10 bases not matched to a gene; V was cut back by 3 bases and J by 0 bases. The CDR3 runs 17 residues. Germline V gene sequence: CDR1 SGHNT, CDR2 YYREEE (reference sequence). The CDR3 loop is CASSSPPGQVDQETQYF. DNA of the CDR3: TGTGCCAGCAGCTCGCCGCCGGGACAGGTGGACCAAGAGACCCAGTACTTC. The full variable domain, completed using reference TRBV5-4 and TRBJ2-5, is ETGVTQSPTHLIKTRGQQVTLRCSSQSGHNTVSWYQQALGQGPQFIFQYYREEENGRGNFPPRFSGLQFPNYSSELNVNALELDDSALYLCASSSPPGQVDQETQYFGPGTRLLVL.

The chain is built from TRBV4-3 and TRBJ2-2, with 7 bases aligning to TRBD1. Germline CDR1 LGHNA, CDR2 YSLEER. V trimming: 5 bases; J trimming: 5 bases; junction bases outside the gene matches: 11. The CDR3 totals 16 residues. Here the CDR3 DNA reads TGCGCCAGCAGCTCCAGGACAGGATCGTTTACCGGGGAGCTGTTTTTT. It specifies CASSSRTGSFTGELFF.

V gene TRBV2 combines with J gene TRBJ2-7; 7 nucleotides match TRBD1. The CDR3 extends over 14 amino acids. The germline gives CDR1 SNHLY, CDR2 FYNNEI. V gave up 7 bases and J gave up 6 bases; unmatched junction bases: 12. CDR3 in amino acids: CASIPDRSTLEQYF. DNA of the CDR3: TGTGCCAGCATTCCGGACAGGAGCACCCTCGAGCAGTACTTC.

The count of this clone is one. The rearrangement links TRBV6-1 to TRBJ2-5; 9 nucleotides line up with TRBD1. Per germline, CDR1 MNHNS and CDR2 SASEGT. The CDR3 is 13 residues long. J lost 3 bases, V lost 6 bases, and 2 bases had no gene match. CDR3 sequence: CASSRDREETQYF. CDR3 coding DNA: TGTGCCAGCAGCCGGGACAGGGAAGAGACCCAGTACTTC.

The V and J genes are TRBV25-1 and TRBJ2-1; 8 bases align to TRBD2. This CDR3 region has 16 residues. Looked up from germline, CDR1 is MGHDK and CDR2 is SYGVNS. Trimming cost V 1 base and J 3 bases; bases outside gene matches: 5. As DNA, the CDR3 is TGTGCCAGCAGTGAATCGGGAGGGCCGAACTACAATGAGCAGTTCTTC. Translation: CASSESGGPNYNEQFF.

The V gene is TRBV5-4, the J gene TRBJ2-3, with 12 bases aligning to TRBD2. The ends lost 4 bases at V and 1 base at J; junction bases unmatched: 10. CDR3 length: 18 amino acids. In germline, CDR1 is SGHNT, CDR2 YYREEE (reference sequence). In DNA form, the CDR3 reads TGTGCCAGCAGCCCCGGACTAGCGGGAAAATCACGCACAGATACGCAGTATTTT. This translates into CASSPGLAGKSRTDTQYF.

The chain links TRBV30 to TRBJ1-5; no clear D gene. Between the trimmed V and J ends, which lost 6 bases and 4 bases, there was a span of 19 bases. CDR1 GTSNPN and CDR2 SVGIG come from the germline V gene (reference sequence). The CDR3 is 15 amino acids. CDR3 loop: CACLSTRVQNQPQHF. The CDR3 bases are TGTGCCTGCCTCTCTACGCGGGTCCAAAATCAGCCCCAGCATTTT.

Remarks on this clone: One junction end disagrees with the germline gene, perhaps due to a read error. V gene TRBV7-2 combines with J gene TRBJ2-4; no clear D. The CDR3 length is 15 residues. The germline CDR1 and CDR2 sequences are SGHTA and FQGNSA. The CDR3 region has the DNA TGCGCCAGCAGCCATACACGGGTCGCCAAAAACATTCAGTACTTC. This translates into CASSHTRVAKNIQYF.

The genes are TRBV29-1 and TRBJ1-4, with D uncertain. CDR3 length equals 12 residues. Trimming left V 4 bases short and J 4 bases short, with 7 bases between. Germline V gene lookup returns CDR1 SQVTM and CDR2 ANQGSEA. CDR3 in amino acids: CSVGQNNEKLFF. The CDR3 DNA follows: TGCAGCGTTGGCCAGAATAATGAAAAACTGTTTTTT.

The chain joins TRBV18 to TRBJ2-7; weak D call: TRBD1 (6 bases). Germline V gene lookup returns CDR1 KGHSH and CDR2 LQKENI. CDR3 size: 11 residues. The germline V and J ends were trimmed by 4 bases and 6 bases, with 7 bases remaining between them. The CDR3 coding sequence is TGTGCCAGCTCACTAGGGGGCGAGCAGTACTTC. The encoded protein is CASSLGGEQYF.

The gene calls are TRBV5-1 and TRBJ2-1, with 10 bases that match TRBD1. V lost 0 bases, J lost 9 bases, and 6 bases stayed unmatched. Germline V gene lookup returns CDR1 SGHRS and CDR2 YFSETQ. The CDR3 totals 15 residues. The chain's CDR3 is CASSLGGQGYREQFF. The DNA for the CDR3 is TGCGCCAGCAGCTTGGGGGGACAGGGGTATCGTGAGCAGTTCTTC.

The chain links TRBV5-8 to TRBJ1-5; 8 bases map to TRBD1. From germline, CDR1 is SGHTS and CDR2 YDEGEE. This CDR3 region has 16 residues. J was trimmed by 0 bases and V by 4 bases; bases with no gene match: 6. CDR3 coding DNA: TGTGCCAGCAGCCGGAGACAGGGGAATAGCAATCAGCCCCAGCATTTT. It encodes CASSRRQGNSNQPQHF.

This clone was detected once. The rearrangement uses TRBV5-1 and TRBJ1-1, with D perhaps matching TRBD1 (6 bases). Trimming removed 2 bases from V and 1 base from J, with 9 bases in between. The CDR3 contains 14 residues. The V gene's germline CDR1 is SGHRS and CDR2 YFSETQ. CDR3 in amino acids: CASSFGGANTEAFF. The CDR3 bases are TGCGCCAGCAGCTTTGGGGGGGCGAACACTGAAGCTTTCTTT.